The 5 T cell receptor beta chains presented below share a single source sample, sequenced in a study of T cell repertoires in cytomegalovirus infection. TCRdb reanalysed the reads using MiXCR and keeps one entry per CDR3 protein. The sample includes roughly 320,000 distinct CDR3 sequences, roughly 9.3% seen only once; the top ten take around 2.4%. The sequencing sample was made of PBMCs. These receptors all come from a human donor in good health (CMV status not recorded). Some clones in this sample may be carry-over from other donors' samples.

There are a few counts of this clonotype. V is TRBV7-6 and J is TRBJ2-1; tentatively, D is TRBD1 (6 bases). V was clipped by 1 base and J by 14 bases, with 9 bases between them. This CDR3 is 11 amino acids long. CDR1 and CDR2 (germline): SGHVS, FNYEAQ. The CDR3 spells CASSLGQEEFF. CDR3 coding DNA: TGTGCCAGCAGCTTAGGACAGGAGGAGTTCTTC. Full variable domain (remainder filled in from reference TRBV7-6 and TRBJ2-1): GAGVSQSPRYKVTKRGQDVALRCDPISGHVSLYWYRQALGQGPEFLTYFNYEAQQDKSGLPNDRFSAERPEGSISTLTIQRTEQRDSAMYRCASSLGQEEFFGPGTRLTVL.

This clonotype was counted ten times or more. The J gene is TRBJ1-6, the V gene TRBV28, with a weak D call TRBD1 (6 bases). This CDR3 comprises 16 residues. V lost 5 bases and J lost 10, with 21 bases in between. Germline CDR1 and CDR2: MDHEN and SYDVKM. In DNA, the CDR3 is TGTGCCAGCAGTCCAAAACAGGGAATCGGCGAATCACCCCTCCACTTT. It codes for CASSPKQGIGESPLHF.

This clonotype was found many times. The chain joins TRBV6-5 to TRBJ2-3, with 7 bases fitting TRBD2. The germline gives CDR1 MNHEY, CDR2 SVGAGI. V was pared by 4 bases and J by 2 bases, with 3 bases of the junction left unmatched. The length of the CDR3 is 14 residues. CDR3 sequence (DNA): TGTGCCAGCAGTTGGGGGGGGGACACAGATACGCAGTATTTT. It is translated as CASSWGGDTDTQYF.

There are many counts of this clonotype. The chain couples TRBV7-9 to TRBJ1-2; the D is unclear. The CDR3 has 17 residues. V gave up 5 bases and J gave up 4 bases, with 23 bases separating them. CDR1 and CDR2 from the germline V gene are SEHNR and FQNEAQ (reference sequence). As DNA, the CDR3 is TGTGCCAGCAGCCACCCCGGGAAGAAAATTAAAGGCTATGGCTACACCTTC. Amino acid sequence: CASSHPGKKIKGYGYTF.

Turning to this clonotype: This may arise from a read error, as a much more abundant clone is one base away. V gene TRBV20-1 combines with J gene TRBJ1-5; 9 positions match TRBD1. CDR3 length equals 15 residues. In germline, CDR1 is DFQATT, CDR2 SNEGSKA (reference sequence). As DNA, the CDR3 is TGCAGTGCTAGTGGGGACAGGGTGGTCGATCAGCTCCAGCATTTT. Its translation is CSASGDRVVDQLQHF.